This TCR beta chain was sequenced during a study of shared clonotypes between healthy human individuals. Ten immunoSEQ deep assay plates held the unsorted PBMC DNA. Clones were sequenced by immunoSEQ multiplex PCR, and TCRdb holds only the in-frame ones, with some missing. This sample carries about 470,000 clones, roughly three quarters of them seen once, and the ten largest clones take 13%. V lost 0 bases to trimming and J lost 2 bases, with 5 bases between them. The CDR3 spans 15 residues. Germline V gene lookup returns CDR1 MRHNA and CDR2 SNTAGT. Specimen: PBMCs. The chain has TRBV6-4 and TRBJ2-6; the D call may be TRBD1 or TRBD2 (5 bases each). This clonotype was sampled from a middle-aged woman in good health. Some clones in this sample may be carry-over from other donors' samples. The CDR3 loop is CASSDSGAGANVLTF. The CDR3 DNA reads as TGTGCCAGCAGTGACTCGGGGGCTGGGGCCAACGTCCTGACTTTC.